This T cell receptor beta chain originates from a study of tumor-infiltrating lymphocytes in primary liver carcinoma. RNA and DNA were co-extracted from roughly 20-30 mg of unsorted bulk tissue. cDNA specific to TCR beta was made from about 0.45 ug of total RNA, with a constant-region primer employed for priming. Generation of the TCR beta libraries relied on three nested multiplex PCR rounds using slightly modified ARM-PCR. Researchers ran the first two PCR rounds for around 10 cycles each with TRBV1-TRBV30 forward primers and a C-beta reverse primer. From the multiplex PCR reads, TCRdb called clonotypes with MiXCR, one entry per CDR3 protein. The sample has 150,000 to 200,000 distinct CDR3 sequences; around four fifths are singletons. Trimming left V 5 bases short and J 2 bases short, with 15 bases between. Germline-derived CDR1 and CDR2 are SGHRS and YFSETQ. This CDR3 contains 15 residues.

The sequenced sample consisted of tumor tissue from primary liver carcinoma. This receptor was taken from a man aged 35-49 years with primary liver carcinoma and hepatitis B virus infection. This chain connects TRBV5-1 to TRBJ2-3, with D possibly matching TRBD2 (5 bases). In DNA form, the CDR3 reads TGCGCCAGCAGGTTTTCGGGGTCTCCCACAGATACGCAGTATTTT. Amino acids: CASRFSGSPTDTQYF.